This entry features one TCR beta chain sequence. What antigen it recognizes has not been identified. No base quality values were provided; no much bigger clone lies one nucleotide off. This entry comes from a study of T cell repertoires in cytomegalovirus infection (dated 2019 in TCRdb). For the study in its entirety: The peptide stimulations were aimed at well-studied HLA-B-restricted epitopes as well as recently identified HLA-C-restricted CMV epitopes, whose presentation resists viral immunomodulation. Donor HLA type was relevant to the analysis, because carriage of CMV infection together with the matching HLA type was indicated by public TCR beta signatures. Broader findings and caveats from the paper: In both this cohort and an independent cohort of 352 donors, the cumulative frequency of public TCR beta family members distinguished carriers of CMV infection plus the relevant HLA type. In the ex vivo response, HLA-C-restricted CMV-specific TCR beta clonotypes were dominant, and in two of eight donors the single most frequent clonotype came from this HLA-C-restricted group.

The treatment or condition label for this specimen denotes: in vitro stimulation with specific CMV peptide epitopes to enrich CMV-specific T cells. Between the V and J ends, shortened by 0 bases and 6 bases respectively, the junction contains 12 bases. From its cysteine to its phenylalanine, the CDR3 spans 14 amino acids. Only CDR3 DNA remains: 42 bases, in frame from the first base. Per the germline V gene, MNHEY is the CDR1 and SVGAGI is the CDR2. TCRdb lists the instrument as Illumina HiSeq 1500. TCRdb ran its own pipeline on the public reads, namely fastp trimming at Q25 and MiXCR clone calling, and kept in-frame beta chains. Identical CDR3 proteins give one entry, which carries the most common genes and DNA. For this sample there are approximately 110,000 distinct CDR3 sequences; 30% to 40% appear just once. 58% of the sample is held by the ten biggest clonotypes.

The sequence joins TRBV6-5 to TRBJ2-7, with a weak D call of TRBD1 (6 bases match). This receptor was taken from a human donor in good health (CMV status not recorded). Some clones in this sample may be carry-over from other donors' samples. Sequenced here: CD8+ T cells from cultured PBMCs, sampled from culture after CMV antigen stimulation. CDR3 loop: CASSYSTGGREQYF. The nucleotide sequence reads as follows: TGTGCCAGCAGTTACTCGACTGGGGGCCGCGAGCAGTACTTC.